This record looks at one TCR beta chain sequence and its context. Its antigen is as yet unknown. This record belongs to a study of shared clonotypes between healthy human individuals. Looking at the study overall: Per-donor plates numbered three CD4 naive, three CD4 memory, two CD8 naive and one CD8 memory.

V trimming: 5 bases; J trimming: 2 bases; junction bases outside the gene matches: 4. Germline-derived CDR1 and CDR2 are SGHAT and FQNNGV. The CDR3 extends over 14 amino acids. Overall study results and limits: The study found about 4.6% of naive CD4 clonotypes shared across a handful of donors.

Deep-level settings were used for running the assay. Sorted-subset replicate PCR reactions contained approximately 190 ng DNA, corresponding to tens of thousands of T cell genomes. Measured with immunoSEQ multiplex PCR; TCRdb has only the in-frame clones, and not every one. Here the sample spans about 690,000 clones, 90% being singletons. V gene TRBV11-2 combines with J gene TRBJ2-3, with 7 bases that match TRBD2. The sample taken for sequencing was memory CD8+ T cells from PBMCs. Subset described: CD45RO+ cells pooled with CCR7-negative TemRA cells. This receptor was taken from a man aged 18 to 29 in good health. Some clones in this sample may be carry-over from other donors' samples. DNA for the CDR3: TGTGCCAGCAGCCCGGGGGGATCCACAGATACGCAGTATTTT. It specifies CASSPGGSTDTQYF.